This T cell receptor (beta chain) was observed in a study of T cells in Graves' hyperthyroidism and ophthalmopathy. Stable Graves' hyperthyroidism denoted no ophthalmopathy progression over 18 months. Overall study results and limits: Most thyroid-expanded clonotypes above 0.001 were also found in blood.

Germline CDR1 reads LNHDA; CDR2 reads SQIVND (reference sequence). V dropped 1 base and J dropped 3 bases, with 10 bases sitting between them. CDR3 length equals 14 residues. Using RNA transcripts as the source, TCR beta CDR3 regions were amplified. First-round RT-PCR of the TCR CDR3 relied on the HTBI primer set. TCRdb used MiXCR to reprocess the multiplex PCR reads, holding one entry per CDR3 protein. There are hundreds of thousands of distinct CDR3 sequences in the sample; 38% occur only once, and 8% to 9% lies in the top ten. Concerning this clonotype itself: The target antigen is unknown.

Sequencing was performed on blood. This chain uses TRBV19 with TRBJ2-7; tentative D call: TRBD1 (6 bases). The sequence came from a man younger than 35 with Graves' hyperthyroidism. DNA of the CDR3: TGTGCCAGTAGTATAGGCAGGGGTAGCTACGAGCAGTACTTC. Translation: CASSIGRGSYEQYF.